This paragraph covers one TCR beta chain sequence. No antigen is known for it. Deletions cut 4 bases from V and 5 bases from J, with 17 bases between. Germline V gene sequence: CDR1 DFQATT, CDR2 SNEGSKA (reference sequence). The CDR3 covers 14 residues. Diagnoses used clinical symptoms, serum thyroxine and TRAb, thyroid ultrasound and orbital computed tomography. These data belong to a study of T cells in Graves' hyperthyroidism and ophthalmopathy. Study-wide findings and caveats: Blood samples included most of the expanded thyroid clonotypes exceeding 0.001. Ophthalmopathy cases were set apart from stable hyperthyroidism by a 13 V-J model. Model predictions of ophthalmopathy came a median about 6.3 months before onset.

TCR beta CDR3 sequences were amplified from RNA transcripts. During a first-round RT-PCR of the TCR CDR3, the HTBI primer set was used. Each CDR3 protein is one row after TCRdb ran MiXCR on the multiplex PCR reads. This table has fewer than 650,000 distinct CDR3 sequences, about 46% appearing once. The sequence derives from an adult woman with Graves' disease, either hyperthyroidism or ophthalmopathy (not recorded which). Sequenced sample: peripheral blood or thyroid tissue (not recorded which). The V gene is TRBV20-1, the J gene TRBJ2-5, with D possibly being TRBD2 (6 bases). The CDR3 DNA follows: TGCAGTGCTACCTTCCCGTCGGGAGCGGAGACCCAGTACTTC. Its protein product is CSATFPSGAETQYF.